Sequencing of this T cell receptor beta chain was carried out in a study of cytomegalovirus exposure and HLA in healthy donors. This CDR3 has 15 amino acids. Germline V gene data show CDR1 as MNHEY and CDR2 as SVGAGI. With 5 bases clipped from V and 6 bases from J, the junction kept 10 bases outside the gene matches. With 60 Vbeta and 13 Jbeta primers, the PCR was carried out. The protocol was immunoSEQ multiplex PCR, while the TCRdb copy is restricted to in-frame clones and leaves out a portion. The sample holds a few hundred thousand clones, over 70% seen once. Study results and caveats: By HLA locus, TCR association rates varied in a later analysis, with DRB1 showing the most and HLA-C the fewest. Altogether, about 160 TCR beta chains were recorded as cytomegalovirus-associated. The records held CMV serostatus as the only immune exposure information.

Comment on this clone: What it binds is unknown.

The chain is built from TRBV6-5 and TRBJ1-5; 7 bases are shared with TRBD1. The sequence was collected from a woman between 55 and 75 years old in good health and CMV-seropositive. Input material: PBMCs. CDR3 amino acids: CASSQTSGGAQPQHF. The CDR3 DNA reads TGTGCCAGCAGTCAAACATCAGGGGGTGCTCAGCCCCAGCATTTT.